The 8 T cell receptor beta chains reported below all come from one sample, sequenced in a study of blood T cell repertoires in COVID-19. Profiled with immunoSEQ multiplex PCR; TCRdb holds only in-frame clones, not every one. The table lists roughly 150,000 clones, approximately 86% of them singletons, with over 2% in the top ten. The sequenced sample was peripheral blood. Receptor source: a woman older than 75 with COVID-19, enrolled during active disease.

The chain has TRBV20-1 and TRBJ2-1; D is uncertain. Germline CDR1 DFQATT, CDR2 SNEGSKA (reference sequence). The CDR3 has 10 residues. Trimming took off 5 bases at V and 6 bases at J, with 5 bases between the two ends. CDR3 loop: CSAWSNEQFF. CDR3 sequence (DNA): TGCAGTGCTTGGAGCAATGAGCAGTTCTTC.

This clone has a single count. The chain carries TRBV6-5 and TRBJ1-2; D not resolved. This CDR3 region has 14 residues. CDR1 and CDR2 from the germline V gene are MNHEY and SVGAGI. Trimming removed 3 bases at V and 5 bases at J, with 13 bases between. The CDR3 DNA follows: TGTGCCAGCAGTTATCAGGCAGGTCCATATGGCTACACCTTC. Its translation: CASSYQAGPYGYTF.

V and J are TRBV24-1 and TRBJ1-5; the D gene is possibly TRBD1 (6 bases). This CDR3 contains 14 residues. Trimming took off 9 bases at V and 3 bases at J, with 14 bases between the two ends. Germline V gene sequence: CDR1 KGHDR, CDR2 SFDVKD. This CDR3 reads CATSRAGANQPQHF. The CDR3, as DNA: TGTGCCACCTCTAGGGCAGGGGCCAATCAGCCCCAGCATTTT.

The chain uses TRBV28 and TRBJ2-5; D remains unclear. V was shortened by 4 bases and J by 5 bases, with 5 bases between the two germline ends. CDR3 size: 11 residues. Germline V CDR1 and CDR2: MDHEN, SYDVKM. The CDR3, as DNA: TGTGCCAGCAGTTCGGAGGAGACCCAGTACTTC. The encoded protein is CASSSEETQYF. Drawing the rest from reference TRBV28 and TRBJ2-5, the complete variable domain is DVKVTQSSRYLVKRTGEKVFLECVQDMDHENMFWYRQDPGLGLRLIYFSYDVKMKEKGDIPEGYSVSREKKERFSLILESASTNQTSMYLCASSSEETQYFGPGTRLLVL.

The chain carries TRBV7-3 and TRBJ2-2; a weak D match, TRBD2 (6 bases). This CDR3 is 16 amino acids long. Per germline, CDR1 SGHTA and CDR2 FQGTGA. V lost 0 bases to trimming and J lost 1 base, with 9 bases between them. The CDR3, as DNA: TGTGCCAGCAGCTTAACGCGGGACCAGAACACCGGGGAGCTGTTTTTT. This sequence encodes CASSLTRDQNTGELFF.

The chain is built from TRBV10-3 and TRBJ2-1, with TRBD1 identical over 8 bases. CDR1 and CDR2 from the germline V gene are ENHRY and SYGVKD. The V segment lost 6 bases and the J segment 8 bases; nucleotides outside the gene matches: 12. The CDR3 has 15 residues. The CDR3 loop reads CAIRGQGGSSYEQFF. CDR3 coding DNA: TGTGCCATCAGAGGACAGGGAGGTTCTAGTTATGAGCAGTTCTTC.

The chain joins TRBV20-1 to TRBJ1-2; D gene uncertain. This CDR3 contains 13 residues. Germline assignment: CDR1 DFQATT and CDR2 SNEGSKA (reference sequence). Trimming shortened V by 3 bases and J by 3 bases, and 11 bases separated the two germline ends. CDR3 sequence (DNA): TGCAGTGCTAGTGAGTTCTCCGACTATGGCTACACCTTC. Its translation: CSASEFSDYGYTF.

CDR3 sequence: CASRASTDEQFF. CDR3 nucleotide sequence: TGTGCCAGTAGGGCTAGCACGGATGAGCAGTTCTTC. The chain employs TRBV19 and TRBJ2-1; possibly TRBD2 for D (5 bases). The CDR3 sequence is 12 residues long. V dropped 6 bases and J dropped 8 bases, with 11 bases sitting between them. Per the germline V gene, CDR1 is LNHDA and CDR2 is SQIVND (reference sequence).